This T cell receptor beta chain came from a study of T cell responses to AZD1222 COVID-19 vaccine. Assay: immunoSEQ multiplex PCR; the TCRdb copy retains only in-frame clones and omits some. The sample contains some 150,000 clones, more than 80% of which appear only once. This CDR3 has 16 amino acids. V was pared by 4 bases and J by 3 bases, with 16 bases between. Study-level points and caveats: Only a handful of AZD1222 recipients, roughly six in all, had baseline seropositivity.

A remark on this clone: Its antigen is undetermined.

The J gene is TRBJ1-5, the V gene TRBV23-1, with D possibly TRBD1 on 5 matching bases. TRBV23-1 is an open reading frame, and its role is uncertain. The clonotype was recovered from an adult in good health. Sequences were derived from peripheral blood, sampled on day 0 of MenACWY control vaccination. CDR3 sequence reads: CASSLNTGAANQPQHF. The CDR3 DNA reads TGCGCCAGCAGTCTGAACACTGGGGCTGCCAATCAGCCCCAGCATTTT.